The rows below give T cell receptor beta chains drawn from one sample of a study of regulatory T cells in long-lasting Graves disease. MiXCR was run by TCRdb on the multiplex PCR reads, yielding one entry per CDR3 protein. The table shows about 660,000 distinct CDR3 sequences, with approximately 31% occurring only once. The source was peripheral blood mononuclear cells (PBMCs), collected when the disease was refractory, from a patient treated with antithyroid drugs. The receptors derive from a female donor with Graves disease. CDR3s include the opening cysteine and the closing phenylalanine or tryptophan. The D gene is left open where the match is weak. A row's size may be missing; if present it is once, few, many or a size class.

clone size: NA
V gene: TRBV27
D gene: TRBD1
J gene: TRBJ1-5
CDR3 protein: CASSLVTGAQEVQHF
CDR3 DNA: TGTGCCAGCAGTTTAGTCACAGGGGCCCAAGAGGTCCAGCATTTT

clone size: NA
V gene: TRBV15
D gene: NA
J gene: TRBJ2-3
CDR3 protein: CATSIGTHLTDTQYF
CDR3 DNA: TGTGCCACCAGCATTGGGACTCATCTTACAGATACGCAGTATTTT

clone size: NA
V gene: TRBV18
D gene: NA
J gene: TRBJ1-1
CDR3 protein: CASSPAENTEAFF
CDR3 DNA: TGTGCCAGCTCACCGGCAGAGAACACTGAAGCTTTCTTT

clone size: NA
V gene: TRBV7-9
D gene: NA
J gene: TRBJ2-2
CDR3 protein: CASRSGSDTGELFF
CDR3 DNA: TGTGCCAGCAGATCAGGGTCGGACACCGGGGAGCTGTTTTTT

clone size: few
V gene: TRBV12-3/TRBV12-4
D gene: NA
J gene: TRBJ2-7
CDR3 protein: CASSVSGTFEQYF
CDR3 DNA: TGTGCCAGCAGCGTTTCCGGGACGTTCGAGCAGTACTTC

clone size: once
V gene: TRBV28
D gene: TRBD1
J gene: TRBJ1-5
CDR3 protein: CASSTGQGWSQPQHF
CDR3 DNA: TGTGCCAGCAGCACCGGACAGGGATGGAGTCAGCCCCAGCATTTT

clone size: few
V gene: TRBV7-6
D gene: NA
J gene: TRBJ1-3
CDR3 protein: CASSFARGNTIYF
CDR3 DNA: TGTGCCAGCAGCTTTGCACGGGGCAACACCATATATTTT

clone size: NA
V gene: TRBV28
D gene: NA
J gene: TRBJ1-5
CDR3 protein: CTSSFIRGSNQPQHF
CDR3 DNA: TGTACCAGCAGTTTCATCAGGGGTAGCAATCAGCCCCAGCATTTT

clone size: many
V gene: TRBV6-1
D gene: TRBD1
J gene: TRBJ2-7
CDR3 protein: CASSESVETGTYEQYF
CDR3 DNA: TGTGCCAGCAGTGAAAGTGTTGAGACAGGGACGTACGAGCAGTACTTC

clone size: NA
V gene: TRBV3-1
D gene: NA
J gene: TRBJ1-1
CDR3 protein: CASSQGLMNTEAFF
CDR3 DNA: TGTGCCAGCAGCCAAGGCCTTATGAACACTGAAGCTTTCTTT

clone size: once
V gene: TRBV20-1
D gene: TRBD1
J gene: TRBJ1-4
CDR3 protein: CSARDDRVTTNEKLFF
CDR3 DNA: TGCAGTGCTAGAGATGACAGGGTGACAACTAATGAAAAACTGTTTTTT

clone size: NA
V gene: TRBV30
D gene: NA
J gene: TRBJ2-7
CDR3 protein: CAWSAGQGSGGYEQYF
CDR3 DNA: TGTGCCTGGAGTGCGGGACAGGGTAGCGGGGGGTACGAGCAGTACTTC

clone size: NA
V gene: TRBV28
D gene: NA
J gene: TRBJ1-6
CDR3 protein: CASSPHQSSYNSPLHF
CDR3 DNA: TGTGCCAGCAGTCCTCATCAGAGCTCCTATAATTCACCCCTCCACTTT

clone size: NA
V gene: TRBV29-1
D gene: TRBD1
J gene: TRBJ2-7
CDR3 protein: CSANRGQRWDEQYF
CDR3 DNA: TGCAGCGCGAACAGGGGGCAGCGTTGGGACGAGCAGTACTTC

clone size: few
V gene: TRBV20-1
D gene: NA
J gene: TRBJ1-1
CDR3 protein: CSGKGSSTEAFF
CDR3 DNA: TGCAGTGGTAAGGGATCGAGTACTGAAGCTTTCTTT

clone size: many
V gene: TRBV12-3/TRBV12-4
D gene: NA
J gene: TRBJ2-6
CDR3 protein: CASSFVGSGANVLTF
CDR3 DNA: TGTGCCAGCAGTTTCGTGGGGTCAGGGGCCAACGTCCTGACTTTC

clone size: few
V gene: TRBV27
D gene: NA
J gene: TRBJ1-1
CDR3 protein: CASSTSTGLNTEAFF
CDR3 DNA: TGTGCCAGCAGTACCTCAACAGGCTTGAACACTGAAGCTTTCTTT

clone size: few
V gene: TRBV20-1
D gene: NA
J gene: TRBJ1-1
CDR3 protein: CSATPLRFRTNTEAFF
CDR3 DNA: TGCAGTGCTACCCCTCTGAGGTTTCGGACGAACACTGAAGCTTTCTTT

clone size: few
V gene: TRBV6-1
D gene: TRBD2
J gene: TRBJ2-7
CDR3 protein: CASSTRGLAGAQEQYF
CDR3 DNA: TGTGCCAGCAGTACCCGCGGACTAGCGGGAGCTCAAGAGCAGTACTTC

clone size: NA
V gene: TRBV6-2/TRBV6-3
D gene: TRBD1
J gene: TRBJ1-5
CDR3 protein: CAIRPGQRYQPQHF
CDR3 DNA: TGTGCCATCCGTCCGGGACAGCGATATCAGCCCCAGCATTTT

clone size: few
V gene: TRBV7-2
D gene: NA
J gene: TRBJ1-5
CDR3 protein: CASSPGQYNQPQHF
CDR3 DNA: TGTGCCAGCAGCCCAGGACAGTACAATCAGCCCCAGCATTTT

clone size: few
V gene: TRBV12-3/TRBV12-4
D gene: TRBD1
J gene: TRBJ1-1
CDR3 protein: CASSLGQGGVGTEAFF
CDR3 DNA: TGTGCCAGCAGTTTAGGGCAGGGGGGAGTGGGCACTGAAGCTTTCTTT

clone size: NA
V gene: TRBV9
D gene: TRBD1
J gene: TRBJ2-1
CDR3 protein: CASSPRQGVSNEQFF
CDR3 DNA: TGTGCCAGCAGCCCTCGACAGGGGGTAAGCAATGAGCAGTTCTTC

clone size: many
V gene: TRBV6-1
D gene: NA
J gene: TRBJ1-3
CDR3 protein: CASSENSGNTIYF
CDR3 DNA: TGTGCCAGCAGTGAGAACTCTGGAAACACCATATATTTT